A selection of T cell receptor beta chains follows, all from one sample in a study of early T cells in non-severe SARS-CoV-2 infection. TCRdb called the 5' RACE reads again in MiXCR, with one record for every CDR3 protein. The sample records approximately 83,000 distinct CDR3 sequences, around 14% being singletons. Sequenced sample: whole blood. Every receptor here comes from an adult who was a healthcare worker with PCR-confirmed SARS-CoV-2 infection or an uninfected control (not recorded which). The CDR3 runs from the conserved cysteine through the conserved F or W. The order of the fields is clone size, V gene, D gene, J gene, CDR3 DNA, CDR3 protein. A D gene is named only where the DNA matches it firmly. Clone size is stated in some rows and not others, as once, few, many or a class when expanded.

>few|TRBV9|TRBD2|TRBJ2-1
TGTGCCAGCAGCGTTAGCGGGGGGACCATAAATGAGCAGTTCTTC
CASSVSGGTINEQFF
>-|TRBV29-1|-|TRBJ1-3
TGCAGCGCGGTAACAGGGTTTAGCTCTGGAAACACCATATATTTT
CSAVTGFSSGNTIYF
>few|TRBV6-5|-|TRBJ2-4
TGTGCCAGCAGTTACTCCGAGACCCTAGCCAAAAACATTCAGTACTTC
CASSYSETLAKNIQYF
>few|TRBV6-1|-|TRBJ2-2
TGTGCCAGCAGTCGCAGCCAAACGAACACCGGGGAGCTGTTTTTT
CASSRSQTNTGELFF
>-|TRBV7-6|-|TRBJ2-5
TGTGCCAGCAGCAATCCGGGGTTCCAAGAGACCCAGTACTTC
CASSNPGFQETQYF
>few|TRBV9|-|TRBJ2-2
TGTGCCAGCAGCGTAGGAGTAGCAAACACCGGGGAGCTGTTTTTT
CASSVGVANTGELFF
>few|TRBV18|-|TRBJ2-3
TGTGCCAGCTCATCCGACAGAGGAAGCACAGATACGCAGTATTTT
CASSSDRGSTDTQYF
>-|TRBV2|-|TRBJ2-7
TGTGCCATCTACTATACTTACGAGCAGTACTTC
CAIYYTYEQYF
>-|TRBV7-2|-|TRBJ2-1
TGTGCCAGCAGCCCGCAAGGATACCTTTATGAGCAGTTCTTC
CASSPQGYLYEQFF
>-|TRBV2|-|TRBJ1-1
TGTGCCAGCAAATCGGAAGTCAAGAGCACTGAAGCTTTCTTT
CASKSEVKSTEAFF
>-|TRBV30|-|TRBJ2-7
TGTGCCTGGAGAACTACTAGCAGAGACTACGAGCAGTACTTC
CAWRTTSRDYEQYF
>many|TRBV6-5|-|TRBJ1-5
TGTGCCAGCAGTCTCCGAAGGGTTGGCAATCAGCCCCAGCATTTT
CASSLRRVGNQPQHF
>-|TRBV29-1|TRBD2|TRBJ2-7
TGCAGCGTTGAAGGGGAGCGGGGATACGAGCAGTACTTC
CSVEGERGYEQYF
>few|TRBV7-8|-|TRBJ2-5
TGTGCCAGCAGTTTTCCAAAATACCAAGAGACCCAGTACTTC
CASSFPKYQETQYF
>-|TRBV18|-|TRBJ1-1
TGTGCCAGCTCACAGAAAGTGAACACTGAAGCTTTCTTT
CASSQKVNTEAFF
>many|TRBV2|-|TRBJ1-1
TGTGCCAGCAGGATGGCAAGAAGAATGAACACTGAAGCTTTCTTT
CASRMARRMNTEAFF
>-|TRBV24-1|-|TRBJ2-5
TGTGCCACCAGTAGGGGGTACCAAGAGACCCAGTACTTC
CATSRGYQETQYF
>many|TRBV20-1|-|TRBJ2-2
TGCAGTGCTAGTGAAGGGGTATCCGGGGAGCTGTTTTTT
CSASEGVSGELFF
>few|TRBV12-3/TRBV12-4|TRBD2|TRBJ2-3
TGTGCCAGCAGTCGGACTAGCGGGGGGCTGCAAACGCAGTATTTT
CASSRTSGGLQTQYF
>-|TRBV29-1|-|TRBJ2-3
TGCAGCCCTAGACTAGACGGTACGCAGTATTTT
CSPRLDGTQYF
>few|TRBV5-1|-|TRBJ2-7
TGCGCCAGCAGCTTGGCCGGGGACGAGCAGTACTTC
CASSLAGDEQYF
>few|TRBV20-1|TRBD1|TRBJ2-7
TGCAGTGCTAGTGGAAAGGACAGGTCCTACGAGCAGTACTTC
CSASGKDRSYEQYF
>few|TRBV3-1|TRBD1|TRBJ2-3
TGTGCCAGCAGCCAAGTTGGGACAGGTTCGGTTACAGATACGCAGTATTTT
CASSQVGTGSVTDTQYF
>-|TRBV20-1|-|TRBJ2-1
TGCAGTGCTAGCCGTCTGAATGAGCAGTTCTTC
CSASRLNEQFF
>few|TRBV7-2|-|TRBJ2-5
TGTGCCAGCAGCCCGGACAGATCCCAAGAGACCCAGTACTTC
CASSPDRSQETQYF
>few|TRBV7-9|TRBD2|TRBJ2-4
TGTGCCAGCAGCTTACGGGGGGGCGCCAAAAACATTCAGTACTTC
CASSLRGGAKNIQYF
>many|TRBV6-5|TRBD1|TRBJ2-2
TGTGCCAGCAGCTCAGGACAGGTCAGCGGGGAGCTGTTTTTT
CASSSGQVSGELFF
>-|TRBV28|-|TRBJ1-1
TGTGCCAGCAGTTTGCGTTGGAACACTGAAGCTTTCTTT
CASSLRWNTEAFF
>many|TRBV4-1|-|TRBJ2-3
TGCGCCAGCAGCCAAGACGGAGCTACAGGGACGAAATTTGATACGCAGTATTTT
CASSQDGATGTKFDTQYF
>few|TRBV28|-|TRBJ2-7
TGTGCCAGCAGTCGCGGTCGGGAGCAGTACTTC
CASSRGREQYF
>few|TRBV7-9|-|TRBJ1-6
TGTGCCAGCAGGTCCCTCCAGGGCGGCTATAATTCACCCCTCCACTTT
CASRSLQGGYNSPLHF
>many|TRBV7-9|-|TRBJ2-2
TGTGCCAGCAACCCCCTCGGGAACACCGGGGAGCTGTTTTTT
CASNPLGNTGELFF
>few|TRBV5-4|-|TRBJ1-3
TGTGCCAGCAGCTTGGGTCAGCCCTCTGGAAACACCATATATTTT
CASSLGQPSGNTIYF